This entry lists 9 T cell receptor beta chains sequenced from one sample in a study of blood T cell repertoires in COVID-19. TCRdb keeps only in-frame clones here, not all; method: immunoSEQ multiplex PCR. The sample includes tens of thousands of clones, 90% of them seen just once. Sequencing was carried out using peripheral blood. These receptors were collected from a human donor in a cohort sampled during active COVID-19.

This sequence joins TRBV20-1 and TRBJ1-1, with 7 nucleotides matching TRBD1. The CDR3 length is 11 residues. Germline CDR1 DFQATT, CDR2 SNEGSKA (reference sequence). Trimming at V came to 2 bases and at J to 8 bases, leaving 2 bases not matched to a gene. The CDR3 nucleotides are TGCAGTGCTAGACAGGGACAGGAAGCTTTCTTT. Encoded protein: CSARQGQEAFF.

The chain recombines TRBV27 with TRBJ2-7; 13 bases map to TRBD2. Germline V gene lookup returns CDR1 MNHEY and CDR2 SMNVEV (reference sequence). The V and J ends lost 2 bases and 2 bases, in that order; junction bases with no gene match: 0. CDR3 length: 15 residues. CDR3 protein: CASSLGTSGTYEQYF. The DNA for the CDR3 is TGTGCCAGCAGTTTAGGGACTAGCGGGACCTACGAGCAGTACTTC.

The chain employs TRBV7-8 and TRBJ1-1, with D perhaps matching TRBD1 (5 bases). Germline V gene data show CDR1 as SGHVS and CDR2 as FQNEAQ. With 4 bases removed from V and 7 bases from J, the gap between germline ends came to 13 bases. There are 13 residues in the CDR3. CDR3 protein: CASSYSPQGEAFF. CDR3 in DNA: TGTGCCAGCAGCTACAGCCCCCAGGGTGAAGCTTTCTTT.

This clone occurred once. The chain uses TRBV30 and TRBJ1-1; TRBD1 agrees at 9 bases. The germline gives CDR1 GTSNPN, CDR2 SVGIG (reference sequence). V was clipped by 5 bases and J by 5 bases; unmatched bases: 6. CDR3 length: 13 residues. For the CDR3, the DNA is TGTGCCTGGGCACAGGGGGCTTTAACTGAAGCTTTCTTT. It is translated as CAWAQGALTEAFF.

The chain is built from TRBV28 and TRBJ2-1; 10 bases match TRBD1. The germline V gene encodes CDR1 MDHEN and CDR2 SYDVKM. V dropped 3 bases and J dropped 10; count of bases not matched to a gene: 9. The CDR3 length is 15 residues. CDR3 bases: TGTGCCAGCAGTTTGGGACAGGGGCGAGGGGGGGAGCAGTTCTTC. Protein sequence: CASSLGQGRGGEQFF. Variable domain in full (rest from reference TRBV28 and TRBJ2-1): DVKVTQSSRYLVKRTGEKVFLECVQDMDHENMFWYRQDPGLGLRLIYFSYDVKMKEKGDIPEGYSVSREKKERFSLILESASTNQTSMYLCASSLGQGRGGEQFFGPGTRLTVL.

This clone has a handful of counts. The chain carries TRBV24-1 and TRBJ2-7; 10 nucleotides match TRBD1. The germline V gene encodes CDR1 KGHDR and CDR2 SFDVKD. After removal of 5 bases from V and 2 bases from J, the junction contained 5 bases not matched to a gene. The CDR3 loop spans 15 amino acids. CDR3 sequence (DNA): TGTGCCACCAGTGCCTCGGACAGGGGGACCTACGAGCAGTACTTC. This translates into CATSASDRGTYEQYF.

This chain uses TRBV11-2 with TRBJ2-7; perhaps TRBD2 as D (6 bases). The length of the CDR3 is 16 residues. Trimming stripped 1 base from V and 0 bases from J, with 13 bases between. CDR1 and CDR2 from the germline V gene are SGHAT and FQNNGV. CDR3 sequence (DNA): TGTGCCAGCAGCTTAGGGGGGTGGGGACTCTCCTACGAGCAGTACTTC. Translated: CASSLGGWGLSYEQYF.

This clone occurred once. The CDR3 DNA reads TGTGCCAGCAGCTTTGCGTTCCTAGCGGGAGGGCTCGTCTCCTACAATGAGCAGTTCTTC. Its protein is CASSFAFLAGGLVSYNEQFF. The V call is TRBV12-1, the J call TRBJ2-1; the table assigns TRBD2, which was not confirmed against the DNA. TRBV12-1 is labeled a pseudogene. This CDR3 contains 20 residues.

The chain combines TRBV2 with TRBJ2-5, with 7 nucleotides matching TRBD1. The CDR3 has 13 residues. The junction had 5 bases not matched to a gene; V was cut back by 8 bases and J by 2 bases. Germline V gives CDR1 SNHLY, CDR2 FYNNEI. The CDR3 loop is CASGGQKQETQYF. The DNA of the CDR3 is TGTGCCAGCGGGGGACAGAAACAAGAGACCCAGTACTTC.